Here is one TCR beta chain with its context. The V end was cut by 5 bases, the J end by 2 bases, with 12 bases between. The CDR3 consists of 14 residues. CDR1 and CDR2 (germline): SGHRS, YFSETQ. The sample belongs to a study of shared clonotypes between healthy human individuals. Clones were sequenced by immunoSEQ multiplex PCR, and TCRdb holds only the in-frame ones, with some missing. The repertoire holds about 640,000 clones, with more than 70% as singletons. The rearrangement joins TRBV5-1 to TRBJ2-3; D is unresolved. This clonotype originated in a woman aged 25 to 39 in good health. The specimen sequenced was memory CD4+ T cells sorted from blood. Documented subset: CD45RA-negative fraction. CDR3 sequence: CASSRRQNTDTQYF. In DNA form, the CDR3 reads TGCGCCAGCAGTCGGCGACAAAACACAGATACGCAGTATTTT.